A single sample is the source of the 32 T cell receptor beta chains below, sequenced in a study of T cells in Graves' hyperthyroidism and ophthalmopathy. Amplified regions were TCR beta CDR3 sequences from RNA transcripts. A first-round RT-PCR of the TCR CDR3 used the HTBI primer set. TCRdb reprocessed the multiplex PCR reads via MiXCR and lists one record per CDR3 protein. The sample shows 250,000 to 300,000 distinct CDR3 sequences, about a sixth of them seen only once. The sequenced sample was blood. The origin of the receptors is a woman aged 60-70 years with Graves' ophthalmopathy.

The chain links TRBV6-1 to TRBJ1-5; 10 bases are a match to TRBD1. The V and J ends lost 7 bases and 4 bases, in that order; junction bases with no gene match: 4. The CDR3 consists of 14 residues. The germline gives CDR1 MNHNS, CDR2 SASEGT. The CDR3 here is CASKVGQGNQPQHF. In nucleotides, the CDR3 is TGTGCCAGCAAAGTGGGACAGGGGAATCAGCCCCAGCATTTT.

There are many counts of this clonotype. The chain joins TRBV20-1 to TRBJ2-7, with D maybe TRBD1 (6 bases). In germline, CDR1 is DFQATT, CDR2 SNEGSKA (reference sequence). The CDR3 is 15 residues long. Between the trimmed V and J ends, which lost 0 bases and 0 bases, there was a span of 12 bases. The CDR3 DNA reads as TGCAGTGCTAGAGATTTAGACAGGAGCTCCTACGAGCAGTACTTC. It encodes CSARDLDRSSYEQYF.

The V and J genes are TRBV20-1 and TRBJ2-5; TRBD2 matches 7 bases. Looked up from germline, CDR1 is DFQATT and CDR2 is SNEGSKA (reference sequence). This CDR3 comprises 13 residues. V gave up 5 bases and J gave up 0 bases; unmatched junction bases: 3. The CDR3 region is CSARSGNQETQYF. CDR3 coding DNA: TGCAGTGCTCGAAGCGGGAACCAAGAGACCCAGTACTTC.

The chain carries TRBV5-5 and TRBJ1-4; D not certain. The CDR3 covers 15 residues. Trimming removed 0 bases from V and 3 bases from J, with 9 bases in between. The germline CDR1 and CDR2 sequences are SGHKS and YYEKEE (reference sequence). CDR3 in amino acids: CASSLAAGSNEKLFF. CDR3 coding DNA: TGTGCCAGCAGCTTGGCGGCGGGATCTAATGAAAAACTGTTTTTT. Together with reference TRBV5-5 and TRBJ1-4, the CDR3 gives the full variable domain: DAGVTQSPTHLIKTRGQQVTLRCSPISGHKSVSWYQQVLGQGPQFIFQYYEKEERGRGNFPDRFSARQFPNYSSELNVNALLLGDSALYLCASSLAAGSNEKLFFGSGTQLSVL.

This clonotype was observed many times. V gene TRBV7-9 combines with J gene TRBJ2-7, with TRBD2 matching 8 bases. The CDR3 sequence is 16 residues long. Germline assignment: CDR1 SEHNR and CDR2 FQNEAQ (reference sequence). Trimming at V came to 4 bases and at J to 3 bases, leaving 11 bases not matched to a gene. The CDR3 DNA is TGTGCCAGCAGCTCTGGTGGAGCGGGAGAGGGCTACGAGCAGTACTTC. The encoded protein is CASSSGGAGEGYEQYF.

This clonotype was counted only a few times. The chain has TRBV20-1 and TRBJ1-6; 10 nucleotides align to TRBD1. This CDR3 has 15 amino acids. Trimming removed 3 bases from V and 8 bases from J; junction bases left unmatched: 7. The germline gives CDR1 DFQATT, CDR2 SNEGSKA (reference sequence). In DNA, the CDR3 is TGCAGTGCTAGGCAGAGGGACAGGGGATATTCACCCCTCCACTTT. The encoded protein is CSARQRDRGYSPLHF.

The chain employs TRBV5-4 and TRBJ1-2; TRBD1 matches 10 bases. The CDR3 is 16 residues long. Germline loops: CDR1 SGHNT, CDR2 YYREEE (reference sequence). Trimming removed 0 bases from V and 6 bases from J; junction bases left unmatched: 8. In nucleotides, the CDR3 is TGTGCCAGCAGCTTGGAGGGACAGGGGAGGGAAAATGGCTACACCTTC. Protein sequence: CASSLEGQGRENGYTF. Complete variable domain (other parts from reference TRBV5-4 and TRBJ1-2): ETGVTQSPTHLIKTRGQQVTLRCSSQSGHNTVSWYQQALGQGPQFIFQYYREEENGRGNFPPRFSGLQFPNYSSELNVNALELDDSALYLCASSLEGQGRENGYTFGSGTRLTVV.

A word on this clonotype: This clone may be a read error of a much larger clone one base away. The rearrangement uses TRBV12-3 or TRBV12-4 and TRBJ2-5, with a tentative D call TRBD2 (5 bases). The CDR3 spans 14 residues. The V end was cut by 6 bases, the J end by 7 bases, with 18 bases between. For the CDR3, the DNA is TGTGCCAGCAGCAACGGACGGGGATTGGGGACCCAGTACTTC. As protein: CASSNGRGLGTQYF.

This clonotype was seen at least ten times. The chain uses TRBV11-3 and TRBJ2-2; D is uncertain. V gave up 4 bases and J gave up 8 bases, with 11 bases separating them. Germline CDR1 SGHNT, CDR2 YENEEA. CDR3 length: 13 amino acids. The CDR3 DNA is TGTGCCAGCAGCTCTCAGTTGTTGGGGGAGCTGTTTTTT. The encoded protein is CASSSQLLGELFF.

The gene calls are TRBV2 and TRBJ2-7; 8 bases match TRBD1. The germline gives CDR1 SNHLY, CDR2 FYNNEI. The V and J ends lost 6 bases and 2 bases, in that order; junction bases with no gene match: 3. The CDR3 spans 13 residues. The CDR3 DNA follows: TGTGCCAGCAGACAGGGGGGTACCTACGAGCAGTACTTC. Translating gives CASRQGGTYEQYF.

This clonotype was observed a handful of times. The CDR3 here is CASSPTADRRGTEAFF. The CDR3 DNA reads as TGTGCCAGCAGCCCCACAGCGGACAGGAGAGGCACTGAAGCTTTCTTT. This chain joins TRBV5-5 and TRBJ1-1, with 7 positions matching TRBD1. Trimming removed 4 bases from V and 4 bases from J; junction bases left unmatched: 13. There are 16 residues in the CDR3. Germline V lookup: CDR1 SGHKS, CDR2 YYEKEE (reference sequence). The entire variable domain, with the rest obtained from reference TRBV5-5 and TRBJ1-1, is as follows: DAGVTQSPTHLIKTRGQQVTLRCSPISGHKSVSWYQQVLGQGPQFIFQYYEKEERGRGNFPDRFSARQFPNYSSELNVNALLLGDSALYLCASSPTADRRGTEAFFGQGTRLTVV.

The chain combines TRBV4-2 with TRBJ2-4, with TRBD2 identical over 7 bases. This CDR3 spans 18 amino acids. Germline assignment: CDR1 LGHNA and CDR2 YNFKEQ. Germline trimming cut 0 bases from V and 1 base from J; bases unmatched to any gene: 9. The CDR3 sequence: CASSQDLEGGRAKNIQYF. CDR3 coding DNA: TGTGCCAGCAGCCAAGATCTGGAGGGAGGGCGGGCCAAAAACATTCAGTACTTC.

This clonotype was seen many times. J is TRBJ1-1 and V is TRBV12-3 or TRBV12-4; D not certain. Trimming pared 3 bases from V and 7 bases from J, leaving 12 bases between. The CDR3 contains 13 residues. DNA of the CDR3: TGTGCCAGCAGTTTGGGCCCCCAACTTGAAGCTTTCTTT. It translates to CASSLGPQLEAFF.

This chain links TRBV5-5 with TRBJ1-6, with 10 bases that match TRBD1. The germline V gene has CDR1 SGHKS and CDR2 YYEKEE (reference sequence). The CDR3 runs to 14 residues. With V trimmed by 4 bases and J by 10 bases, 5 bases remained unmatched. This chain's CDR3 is CASSTGTGASPLHF. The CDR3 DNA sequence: TGTGCCAGCAGCACCGGGACAGGGGCCTCACCCCTCCACTTT. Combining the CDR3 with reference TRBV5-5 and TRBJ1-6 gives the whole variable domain DAGVTQSPTHLIKTRGQQVTLRCSPISGHKSVSWYQQVLGQGPQFIFQYYEKEERGRGNFPDRFSARQFPNYSSELNVNALLLGDSALYLCASSTGTGASPLHFGNGTRLTVT.

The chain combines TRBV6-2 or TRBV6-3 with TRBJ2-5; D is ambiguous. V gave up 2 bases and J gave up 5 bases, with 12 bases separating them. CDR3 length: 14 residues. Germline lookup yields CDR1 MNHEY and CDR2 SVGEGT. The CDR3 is CASSYGLSGETQYF. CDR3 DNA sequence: TGTGCCAGCAGTTACGGTCTCTCCGGGGAGACCCAGTACTTC.

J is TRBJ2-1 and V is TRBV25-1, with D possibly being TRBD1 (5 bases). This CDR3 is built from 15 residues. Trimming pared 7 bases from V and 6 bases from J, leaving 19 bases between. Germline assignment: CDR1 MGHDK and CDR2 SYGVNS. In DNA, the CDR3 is TGTGCCAGCACCTCTACACAGGACCGAGTCAATGAGCAGTTCTTC. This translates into CASTSTQDRVNEQFF.

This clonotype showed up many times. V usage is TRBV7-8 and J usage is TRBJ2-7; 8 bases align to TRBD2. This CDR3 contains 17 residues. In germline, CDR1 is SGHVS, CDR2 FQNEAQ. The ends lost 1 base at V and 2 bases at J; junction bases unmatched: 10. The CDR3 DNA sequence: TGTGCCAGCAGCTTAGTGGCCCCGAGCGGGGGTACCTACGAGCAGTACTTC. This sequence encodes CASSLVAPSGGTYEQYF. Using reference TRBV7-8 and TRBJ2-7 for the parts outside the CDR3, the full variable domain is GAGVSQSPRYKVAKRGQDVALRCDPISGHVSLFWYQQALGQGPEFLTYFQNEAQLDKSGLPSDRFFAERPEGSVSTLKIQRTQQEDSAVYLCASSLVAPSGGTYEQYFGPGTRLTVT.

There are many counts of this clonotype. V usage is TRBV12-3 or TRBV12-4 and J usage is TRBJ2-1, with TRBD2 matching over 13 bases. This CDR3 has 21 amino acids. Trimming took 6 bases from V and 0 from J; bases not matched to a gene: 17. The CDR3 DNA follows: TGTGCCAGCAGCGTTGATACCGGGACTAGCGGGATAAAGAGCTCCTACAATGAGCAGTTCTTC. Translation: CASSVDTGTSGIKSSYNEQFF.

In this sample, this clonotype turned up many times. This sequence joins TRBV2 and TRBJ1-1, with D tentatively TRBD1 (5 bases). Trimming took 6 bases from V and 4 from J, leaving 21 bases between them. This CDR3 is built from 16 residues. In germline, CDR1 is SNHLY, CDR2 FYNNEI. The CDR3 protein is CASSPVLGGVSTEAFF. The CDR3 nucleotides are TGTGCCAGCAGCCCCGTATTGGGGGGAGTGAGCACTGAAGCTTTCTTT.

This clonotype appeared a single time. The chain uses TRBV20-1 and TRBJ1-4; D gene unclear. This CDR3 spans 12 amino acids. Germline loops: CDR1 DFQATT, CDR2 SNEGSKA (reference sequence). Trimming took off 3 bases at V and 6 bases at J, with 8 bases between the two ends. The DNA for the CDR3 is TGCAGTGCTAGGGAGAGGGATGAAAAACTGTTTTTT. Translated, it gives CSARERDEKLFF.

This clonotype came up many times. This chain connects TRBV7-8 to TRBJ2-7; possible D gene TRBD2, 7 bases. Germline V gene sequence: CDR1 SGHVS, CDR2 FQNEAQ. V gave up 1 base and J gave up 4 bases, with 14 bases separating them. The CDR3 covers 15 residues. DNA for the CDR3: TGTGCCAGCAGCTTAGGGGGGGGGGGCGGATACGAGCAGTACTTC. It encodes CASSLGGGGGYEQYF.

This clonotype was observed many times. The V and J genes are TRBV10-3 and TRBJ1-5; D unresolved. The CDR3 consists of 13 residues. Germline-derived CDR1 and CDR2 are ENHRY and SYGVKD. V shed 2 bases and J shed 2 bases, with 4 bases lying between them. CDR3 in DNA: TGTGCCATCAGTGAGACAGGCAATCAGCCCCAGCATTTT. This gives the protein CAISETGNQPQHF.

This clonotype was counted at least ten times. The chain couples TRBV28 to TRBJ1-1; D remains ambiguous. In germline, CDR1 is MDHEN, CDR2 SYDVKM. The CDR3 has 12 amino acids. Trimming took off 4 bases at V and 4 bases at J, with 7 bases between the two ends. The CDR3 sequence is CASSSTLTEAFF. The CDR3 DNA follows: TGTGCCAGCAGTTCGACCCTCACTGAAGCTTTCTTT.

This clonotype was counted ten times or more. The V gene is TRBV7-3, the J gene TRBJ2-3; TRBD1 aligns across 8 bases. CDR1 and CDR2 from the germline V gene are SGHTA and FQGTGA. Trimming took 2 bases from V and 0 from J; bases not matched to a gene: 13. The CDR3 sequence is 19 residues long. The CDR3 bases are TGTGCCAGCAGCTTATCACCCGTTGCAGGGGGCGCTAGCACAGATACGCAGTATTTT. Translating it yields CASSLSPVAGGASTDTQYF.

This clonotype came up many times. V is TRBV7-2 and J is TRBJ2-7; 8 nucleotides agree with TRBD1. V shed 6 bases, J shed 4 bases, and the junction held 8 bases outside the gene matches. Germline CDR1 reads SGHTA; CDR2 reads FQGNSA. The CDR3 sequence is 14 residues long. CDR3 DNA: TGTGCCAGCAGTCGGACAGGGCTAGGATACGAGCAGTACTTC. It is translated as CASSRTGLGYEQYF.

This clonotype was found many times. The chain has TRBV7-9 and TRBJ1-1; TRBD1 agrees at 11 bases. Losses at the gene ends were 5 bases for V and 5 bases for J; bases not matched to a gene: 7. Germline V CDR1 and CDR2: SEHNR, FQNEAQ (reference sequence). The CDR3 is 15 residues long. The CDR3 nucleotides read TGTGCCAGCAGCCCAGGACAGGGGGCCGTTACTGAAGCTTTCTTT. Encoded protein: CASSPGQGAVTEAFF.

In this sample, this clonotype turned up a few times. The CDR3 nucleotides read TGCGCCAGCAGCCAAGACCGGCCTGATACCGGGGAGCTGTTTTTT. Translated: CASSQDRPDTGELFF. This chain joins TRBV4-3 and TRBJ2-2; unclear D gene. Germline assignment: CDR1 LGHNA and CDR2 YSLEER. Trimming pared 0 bases from V and 5 bases from J, leaving 10 bases between. The CDR3 sequence is 15 residues long.

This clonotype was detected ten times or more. The CDR3 is CASSLGTRKGGQPQHF. CDR3 DNA sequence: TGTGCCAGCAGTTTAGGAACTAGAAAAGGCGGTCAGCCCCAGCATTTT. The chain recombines TRBV12-3 or TRBV12-4 with TRBJ1-5; D not certain. This CDR3 spans 16 amino acids. The V and J ends lost 1 base and 6 bases respectively, with 16 bases between them.

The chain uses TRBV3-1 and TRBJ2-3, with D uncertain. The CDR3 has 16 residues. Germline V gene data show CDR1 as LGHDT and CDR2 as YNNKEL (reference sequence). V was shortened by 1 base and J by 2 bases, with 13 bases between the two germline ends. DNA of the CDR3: TGTGCCAGCAGCCAAGGTGTGGCCGACTCCACAGATACGCAGTATTTT. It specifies CASSQGVADSTDTQYF.

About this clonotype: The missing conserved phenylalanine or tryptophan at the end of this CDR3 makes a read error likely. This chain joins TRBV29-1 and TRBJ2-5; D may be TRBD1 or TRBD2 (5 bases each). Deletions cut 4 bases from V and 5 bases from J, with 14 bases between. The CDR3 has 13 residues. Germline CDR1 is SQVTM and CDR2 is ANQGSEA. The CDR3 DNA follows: TGCAGCGTTGTGGGGCGCGGGTGGGAGACCCAGTACCTC. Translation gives CSVVGRGWETQYL.

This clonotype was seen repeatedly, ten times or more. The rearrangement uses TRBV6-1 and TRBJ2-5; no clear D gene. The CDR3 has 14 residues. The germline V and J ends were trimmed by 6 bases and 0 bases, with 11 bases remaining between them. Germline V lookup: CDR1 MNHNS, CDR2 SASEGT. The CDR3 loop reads CASSLDVYQETQYF. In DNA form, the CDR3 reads TGTGCCAGCAGCCTTGACGTCTACCAAGAGACCCAGTACTTC.

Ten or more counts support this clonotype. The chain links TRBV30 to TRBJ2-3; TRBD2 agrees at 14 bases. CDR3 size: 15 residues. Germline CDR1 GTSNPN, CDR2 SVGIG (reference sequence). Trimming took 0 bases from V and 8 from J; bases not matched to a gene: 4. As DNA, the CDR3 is TGTGCCTGGAGTGTATCCGGGACTAGCGGGAGTACGCAGTATTTT. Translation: CAWSVSGTSGSTQYF.